This T cell receptor (beta chain) is drawn from a study of blood T cell repertoires in COVID-19. On the study more broadly: The United States, Italy and Spain were the sources of the acute and convalescent COVID-19 samples.

Sequenced by immunoSEQ multiplex PCR; TCRdb stores in-frame clones only, minus some. Altogether approximately 69,000 clones are present, approximately 91% being singletons, with the ten largest covering roughly 30%. V lost 3 bases, J lost 3 bases, and 8 bases lay in between. CDR1 is DFQATT, CDR2 SNEGSKA, per germline (reference sequence). CDR3 length: 12 amino acids. The TCR sequence derives from a man in his fifties with acute or convalescent COVID-19. The chain joins TRBV20-1 to TRBJ2-5; a possible D gene is TRBD1 (5 bases). Sequencing was performed on peripheral blood. CDR3 DNA: TGCAGTGCTAGTGGCAGGGAAGAGACCCAGTACTTC. Protein product: CSASGREETQYF.